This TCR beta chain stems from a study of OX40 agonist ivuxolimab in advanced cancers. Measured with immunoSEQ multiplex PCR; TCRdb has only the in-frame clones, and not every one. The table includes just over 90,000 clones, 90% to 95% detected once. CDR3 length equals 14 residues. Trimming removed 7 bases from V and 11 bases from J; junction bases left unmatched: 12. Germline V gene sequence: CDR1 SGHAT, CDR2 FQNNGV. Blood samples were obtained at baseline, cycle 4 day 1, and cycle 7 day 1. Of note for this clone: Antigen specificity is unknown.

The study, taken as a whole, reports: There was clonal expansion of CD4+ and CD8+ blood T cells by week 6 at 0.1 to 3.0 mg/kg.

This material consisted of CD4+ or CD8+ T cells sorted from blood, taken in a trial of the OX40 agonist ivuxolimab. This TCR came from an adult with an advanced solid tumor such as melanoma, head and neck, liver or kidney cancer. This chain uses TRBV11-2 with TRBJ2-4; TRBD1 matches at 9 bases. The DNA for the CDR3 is TGTGCCAGCACCGGACAGGGGCCCCCATCCCTTCAGTACTTC. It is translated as CASTGQGPPSLQYF.